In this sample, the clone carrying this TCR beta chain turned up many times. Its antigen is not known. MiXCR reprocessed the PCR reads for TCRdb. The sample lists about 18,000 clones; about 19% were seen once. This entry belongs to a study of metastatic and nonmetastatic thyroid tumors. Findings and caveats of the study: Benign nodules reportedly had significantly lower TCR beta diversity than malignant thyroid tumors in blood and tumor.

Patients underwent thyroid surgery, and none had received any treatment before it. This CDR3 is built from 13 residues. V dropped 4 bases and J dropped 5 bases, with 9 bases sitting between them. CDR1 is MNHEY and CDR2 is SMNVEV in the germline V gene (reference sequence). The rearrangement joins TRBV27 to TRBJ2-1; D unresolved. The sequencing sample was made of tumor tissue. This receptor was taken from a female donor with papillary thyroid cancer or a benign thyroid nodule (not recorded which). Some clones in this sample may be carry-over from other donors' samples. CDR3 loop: CASSSADDNEQFF. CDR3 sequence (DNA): TGTGCCAGCAGTTCGGCGGATGACAATGAGCAGTTCTTC.